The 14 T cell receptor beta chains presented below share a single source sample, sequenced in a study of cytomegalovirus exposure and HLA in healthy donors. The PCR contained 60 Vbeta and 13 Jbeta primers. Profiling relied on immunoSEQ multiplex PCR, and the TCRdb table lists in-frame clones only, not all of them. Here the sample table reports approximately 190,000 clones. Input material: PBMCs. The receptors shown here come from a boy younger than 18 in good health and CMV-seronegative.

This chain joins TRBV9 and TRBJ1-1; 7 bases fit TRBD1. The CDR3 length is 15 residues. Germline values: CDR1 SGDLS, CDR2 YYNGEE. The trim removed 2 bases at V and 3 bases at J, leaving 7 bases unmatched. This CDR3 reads CASSVSGGLDTEAFF. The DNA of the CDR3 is TGTGCCAGCAGCGTCTCAGGGGGATTGGACACTGAAGCTTTCTTT.

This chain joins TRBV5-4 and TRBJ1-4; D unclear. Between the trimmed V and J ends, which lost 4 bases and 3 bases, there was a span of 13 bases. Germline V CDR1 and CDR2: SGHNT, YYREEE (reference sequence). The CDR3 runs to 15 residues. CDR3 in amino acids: CASSDSREPNEKLFF. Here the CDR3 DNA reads TGTGCCAGCAGCGACTCCCGGGAACCTAATGAAAAACTGTTTTTT.

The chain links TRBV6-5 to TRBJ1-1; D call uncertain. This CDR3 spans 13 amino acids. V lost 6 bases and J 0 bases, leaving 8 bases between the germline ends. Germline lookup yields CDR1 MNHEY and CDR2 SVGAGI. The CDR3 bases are TGTGCCAGCAGCCTACGTGTGAACACTGAAGCTTTCTTT. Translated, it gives CASSLRVNTEAFF.

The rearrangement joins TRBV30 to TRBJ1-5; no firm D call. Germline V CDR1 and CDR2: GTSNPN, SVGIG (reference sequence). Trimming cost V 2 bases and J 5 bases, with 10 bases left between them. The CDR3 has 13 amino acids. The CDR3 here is CAWSRSGDQPQHF. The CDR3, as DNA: TGTGCCTGGAGTCGATCGGGTGATCAGCCCCAGCATTTT.

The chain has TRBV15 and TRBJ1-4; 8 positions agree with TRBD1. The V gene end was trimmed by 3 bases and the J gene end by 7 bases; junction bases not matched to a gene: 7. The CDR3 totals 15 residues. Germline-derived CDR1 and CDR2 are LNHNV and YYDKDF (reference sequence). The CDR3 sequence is CATSRYQGASEKLFF. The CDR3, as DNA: TGTGCCACCAGCAGGTACCAGGGGGCGAGTGAAAAACTGTTTTTT.

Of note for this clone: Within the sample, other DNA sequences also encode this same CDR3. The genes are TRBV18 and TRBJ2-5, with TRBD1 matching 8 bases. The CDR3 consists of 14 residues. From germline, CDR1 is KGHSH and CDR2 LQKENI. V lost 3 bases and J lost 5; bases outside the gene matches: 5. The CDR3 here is CASSPGQGGETQYF. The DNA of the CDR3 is TGTGCCAGCTCACCCGGACAGGGCGGGGAGACCCAGTACTTC.

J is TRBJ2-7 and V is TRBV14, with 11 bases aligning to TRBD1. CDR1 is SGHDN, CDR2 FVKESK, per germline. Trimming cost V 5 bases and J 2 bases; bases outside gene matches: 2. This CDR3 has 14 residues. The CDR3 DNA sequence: TGTGCCAGCAGCTTGGACAGGGGGCCCTACGAGCAGTACTTC. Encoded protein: CASSLDRGPYEQYF.

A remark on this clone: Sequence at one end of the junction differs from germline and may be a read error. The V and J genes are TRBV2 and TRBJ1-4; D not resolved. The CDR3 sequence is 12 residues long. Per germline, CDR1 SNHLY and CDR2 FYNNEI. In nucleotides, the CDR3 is TGTGTCAGCGCGGAATCTAATGAAAAACTGTTTTTT. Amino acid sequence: CVSAESNEKLFF.

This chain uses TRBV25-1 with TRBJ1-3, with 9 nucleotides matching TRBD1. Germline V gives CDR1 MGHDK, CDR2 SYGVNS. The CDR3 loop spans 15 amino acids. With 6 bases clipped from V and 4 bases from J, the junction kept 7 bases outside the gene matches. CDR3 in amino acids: CASRPAGTGGNTIYF. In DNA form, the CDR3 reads TGTGCCAGCAGGCCCGCGGGGACAGGGGGAAACACCATATATTTT.

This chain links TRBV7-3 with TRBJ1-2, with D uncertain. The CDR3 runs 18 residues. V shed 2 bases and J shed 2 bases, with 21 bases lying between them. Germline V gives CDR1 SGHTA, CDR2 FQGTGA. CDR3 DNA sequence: TGTGCCAGCAGCTTAGCGGTCTTTAAGCCAAATTTGAACTATGGCTACACCTTC. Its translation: CASSLAVFKPNLNYGYTF.

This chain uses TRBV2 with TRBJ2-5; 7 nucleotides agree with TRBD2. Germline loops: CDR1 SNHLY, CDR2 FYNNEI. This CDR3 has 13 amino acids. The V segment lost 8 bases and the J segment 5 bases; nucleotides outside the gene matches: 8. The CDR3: CASEPGGTETQYF. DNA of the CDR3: TGTGCCAGCGAGCCCGGGGGGACGGAGACCCAGTACTTC.

CDR3 bases: TGTGCCAGCATGGGGGGGTCCCACAGGCCCCTCCACTTT. It codes for CASMGGSHRPLHF. This chain connects TRBV28 to TRBJ1-6, with a possible D match to TRBD1 (5 bases). Germline V gene data show CDR1 as MDHEN and CDR2 as SYDVKM. The CDR3 runs to 13 residues. V lost 7 bases and J lost 13, with 17 bases in between.

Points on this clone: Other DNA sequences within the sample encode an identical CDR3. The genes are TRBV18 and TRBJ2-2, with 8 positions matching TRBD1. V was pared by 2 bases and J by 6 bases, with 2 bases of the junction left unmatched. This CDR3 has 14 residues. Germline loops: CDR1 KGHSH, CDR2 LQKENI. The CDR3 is CASSPDRGAGELFF. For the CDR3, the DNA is TGTGCCAGCTCACCAGACAGGGGAGCCGGGGAGCTGTTTTTT.

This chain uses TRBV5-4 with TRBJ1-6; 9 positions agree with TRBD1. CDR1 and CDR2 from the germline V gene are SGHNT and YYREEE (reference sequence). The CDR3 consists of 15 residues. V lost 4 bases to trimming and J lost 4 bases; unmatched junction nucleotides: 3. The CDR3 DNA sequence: TGTGCCAGCAGCCCCGGGACAGGGTATAATTCACCCCTCCACTTT. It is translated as CASSPGTGYNSPLHF.